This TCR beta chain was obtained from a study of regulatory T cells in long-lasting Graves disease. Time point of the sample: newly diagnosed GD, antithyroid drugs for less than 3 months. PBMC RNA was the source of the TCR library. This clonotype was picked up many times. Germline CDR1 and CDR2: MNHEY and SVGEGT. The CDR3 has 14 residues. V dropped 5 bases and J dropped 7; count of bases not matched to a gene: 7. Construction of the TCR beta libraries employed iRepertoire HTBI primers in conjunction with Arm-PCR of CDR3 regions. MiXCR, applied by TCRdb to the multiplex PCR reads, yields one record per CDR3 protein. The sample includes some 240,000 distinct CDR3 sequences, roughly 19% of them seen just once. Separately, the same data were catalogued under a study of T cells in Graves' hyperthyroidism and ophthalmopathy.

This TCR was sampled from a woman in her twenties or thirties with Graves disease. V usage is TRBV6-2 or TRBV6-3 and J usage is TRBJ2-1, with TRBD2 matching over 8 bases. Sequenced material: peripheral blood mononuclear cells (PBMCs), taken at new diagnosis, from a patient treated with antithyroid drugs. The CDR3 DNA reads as TGTGCCAGCAGTCTCCGGGAGGGCCGAAATGAGCAGTTCTTC. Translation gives CASSLREGRNEQFF.